This T cell receptor beta chain is from a study of T cells in Graves' hyperthyroidism and ophthalmopathy. Aged 18 to 65, the patients had hyperthyroidism that was newly diagnosed and had lasted under 2 months. It was around 11 ml of fresh peripheral blood that supplied the PBMCs. This clonotype was seen a handful of times. RNA transcripts yielded amplified TCR beta CDR3 regions. An initial round of RT-PCR targeting the TCR CDR3 relied on the HTBI primer set. One entry per CDR3 protein results from TCRdb running MiXCR on the multiplex PCR reads. Seen here are roughly 510,000 distinct CDR3 sequences, about 20% observed once, and the top ten hold around 27%. Trimming removed 5 bases at V and 9 bases at J, with 10 bases between. The CDR3 contains 11 residues. Germline-derived CDR1 and CDR2 are MNHEY and SVGEGT.

The TCR was taken from a man younger than 35 with Graves' hyperthyroidism. Sequencing was done on a sample of blood. This chain connects TRBV6-2 or TRBV6-3 to TRBJ1-1, with D possibly matching TRBD1 (5 bases). CDR3 sequence reads: CASSQGRQAFF. CDR3 DNA: TGTGCCAGCAGTCAGGGACGGCAAGCTTTCTTT.